These 29 T cell receptor beta chains came from one sample sequenced in a study of spatial heterogeneity in lung cancer (dated by TCRdb to between 2019 and 2020). Explained via the paper, the time point label denotes: sample taken at primary tumor resection. Whole RNA extracted from tumor and nontumor lung tissue, or from cryopreserved PBMC samples, was used for TCR sequencing without cell sorting. The library relied on 5' RACE. The reads were generated on a NextSeq 500. TCRdb took the public reads, trimmed them with fastp at Q25, ran MiXCR for clone calling and kept in-frame beta chains. Rows matching on CDR3 protein sequence are summarized as one entry with the most common DNA and genes. The sample table contains around 12,000 distinct CDR3 sequences; only one count was recorded for 14% of them. The ten biggest clones cover 35% to 40% of the sample. Specimen: PBMCs, collected at surgery. The receptors stem from a male donor with early-stage non-small cell lung cancer.

This clonotype was counted between two and nine times. This sequence joins TRBV9 and TRBJ2-1; TRBD1 agrees at 9 bases. The trim removed 4 bases at V and 3 bases at J, leaving 2 bases unmatched. The germline CDR1 and CDR2 sequences are SGDLS and YYNGEE. The CDR3 is made up of 14 amino acids. The CDR3 nucleotides read TGTGCCAGCAGCAACAGGGGGCTCTACAATGAGCAGTTCTTC. Translating gives CASSNRGLYNEQFF.

The chain couples TRBV10-2 to TRBJ2-3; D is perhaps TRBD2 (7 bases). V was cut by 2 bases and J by 4 bases, with 16 bases left in between. Germline V gene sequence: CDR1 WSHSY, CDR2 SAAADI. The CDR3 runs 16 residues. CDR3 in amino acids: CASSEDLGGGSDTQYF. The CDR3 DNA sequence: TGCGCCAGCAGTGAGGATTTGGGGGGGGGCTCAGATACGCAGTATTTT.

In regard to this clonotype: With a much larger clone just one base away, this may be a read error. The chain recombines TRBV11-2 with TRBJ1-2; D is uncertain. Trimming took off 4 bases at V and 6 bases at J, with 21 bases between the two ends. This CDR3 has 16 residues. Germline CDR1 SGHAT, CDR2 FQNNGV. In DNA, the CDR3 is TGTGCCAGCAGCTCTCTCGGAGGCCGTTTAAGGCATGGCTACACCTTC. It yields the protein CASSSLGGRLRHGYTF.

This clonotype was picked up many times. V gene TRBV29-1 combines with J gene TRBJ1-1, with 8 bases fitting TRBD1. J lost 6 bases, V lost 6 bases, and 9 bases had no gene match. Germline values: CDR1 SQVTM, CDR2 ANQGSEA. This CDR3 region has 13 residues. The CDR3 reads CSVAGGGKAEAFF. In nucleotides, the CDR3 is TGCAGCGTCGCAGGGGGCGGAAAGGCTGAAGCTTTCTTT.

This clonotype was counted ten times or more. The chain joins TRBV7-9 to TRBJ1-3, with D uncertain. In germline, CDR1 is SEHNR, CDR2 FQNEAQ (reference sequence). V was cut by 0 bases and J by 4 bases, with 1 base left in between. CDR3 length equals 12 residues. CDR3 residues: CASSLAGNTIYF. CDR3 DNA: TGTGCCAGCAGCTTAGCGGGAAACACCATATATTTT.

Relative to its sample, this clonotype is medium-sized. This sequence joins TRBV25-1 and TRBJ2-1; 8 positions match TRBD2. The CDR3 is made up of 18 amino acids. The V segment lost 0 bases and the J segment 4 bases; nucleotides outside the gene matches: 11. The germline V gene has CDR1 MGHDK and CDR2 SYGVNS. CDR3 in amino acids: CASSEYGMAGGLYNEQFF. DNA for the CDR3: TGTGCCAGCAGTGAATATGGCATGGCGGGGGGTCTTTACAATGAGCAGTTCTTC. Full variable domain (outside the CDR3, taken from reference TRBV25-1 and TRBJ2-1): EADIYQTPRYLVIGTGKKITLECSQTMGHDKMYWYQQDPGMELHLIHYSYGVNSTEKGDLSSESTVSRIRTEHFPLTLESARPSHTSQYLCASSEYGMAGGLYNEQFFGPGTRLTVL.

The chain employs TRBV20-1 and TRBJ2-7, with TRBD1 as a possible D gene (6 bases). The V gene's germline CDR1 is DFQATT and CDR2 SNEGSKA (reference sequence). This CDR3 contains 13 residues. V lost 5 bases and J 0 bases, leaving 11 bases between the germline ends. The CDR3 reads CSARQDSSYEQYF. The CDR3 DNA reads as TGCAGTGCTCGACAGGACAGCTCCTACGAGCAGTACTTC.

This clonotype was found many times. In DNA form, the CDR3 reads TGCGCCAGCAGCCAAGATACAGATTCCAATCACGGGACCCAGCATTTT. The encoded protein is CASSQDTDSNHGTQHF. This chain joins TRBV4-3 and TRBJ1-5, with D unresolved. Trimming took off 0 bases at V and 11 bases at J, with 20 bases between the two ends. The CDR3 extends over 16 amino acids. Germline-derived CDR1 and CDR2 are LGHNA and YSLEER.

In this sample, this clonotype turned up many times. The chain is built from TRBV2 and TRBJ1-1; D unresolved. Trimming pared 4 bases from V and 5 bases from J, leaving 20 bases between. Germline lookup yields CDR1 SNHLY and CDR2 FYNNEI. CDR3 length: 16 residues. CDR3 residues: CASSGRGNNPRTEAFF. The CDR3 region has the DNA TGTGCCAGCAGTGGCCGAGGGAACAACCCCCGGACTGAAGCTTTCTTT. The full variable domain, with the rest looked up from reference TRBV2 and TRBJ1-1, is EPEVTQTPSHQVTQMGQEVILRCVPISNHLYFYWYRQILGQKVEFLVSFYNNEISEKSEIFDDQFSVERPDGSNFTLKIRSTKLEDSAMYFCASSGRGNNPRTEAFFGQGTRLTVV.

The chain carries TRBV5-1 and TRBJ2-1; a weak D match, TRBD2 (5 bases). CDR1 and CDR2 (germline): SGHRS, YFSETQ. This CDR3 is built from 16 residues. V gave up 2 bases and J gave up 0 bases, with 12 bases separating them. DNA for the CDR3: TGCGCCAGCAGCTTACTAGGGCCCAACTCCTACAATGAGCAGTTCTTC. This sequence encodes CASSLLGPNSYNEQFF.

The table lists this clonotype with many counts. The V call is TRBV4-1, the J call TRBJ1-1, with D possibly TRBD1 on 5 matching bases. Trimming took 1 base from V and 4 from J, leaving 13 bases between them. The CDR3 spans 15 residues. Germline CDR1 reads MGHRA; CDR2 reads YSYEKL. The DNA for the CDR3 is TGCGCCAGCAGCCAAGGGCCCAGGGACGGCACTGAAGCTTTCTTT. Translating gives CASSQGPRDGTEAFF.

J is TRBJ2-3 and V is TRBV10-3; 8 bases fit TRBD2. V was clipped by 2 bases and J by 5 bases; unmatched bases: 12. The CDR3 is 17 amino acids. The germline gives CDR1 ENHRY, CDR2 SYGVKD. The DNA of the CDR3 is TGTGCCATCAGTGAGCCAAAGACGGGGGGGGCTGGAGATACGCAGTATTTT. Its protein is CAISEPKTGGAGDTQYF.

This chain links TRBV7-2 with TRBJ2-7; D is possibly TRBD2 (6 bases). Between the trimmed V and J ends, which lost 4 bases and 6 bases, there was a span of 13 bases. The CDR3 totals 13 residues. Looked up from germline, CDR1 is SGHTA and CDR2 is FQGNSA. For the CDR3, the DNA is TGTGCCAGCAGCTCCGGGGGTGGGCTCGAGCAGTACTTC. It yields the protein CASSSGGGLEQYF.

There are a few counts of this clonotype. This chain uses TRBV20-1 with TRBJ2-1; D is undetermined. CDR3 size: 17 residues. Looked up from germline, CDR1 is DFQATT and CDR2 is SNEGSKA (reference sequence). The V and J ends lost 0 bases and 0 bases respectively, with 15 bases between them. The CDR3 region has the DNA TGCAGTGCTAGAGATCTGCTGGCGAAAAGCTCCTACAATGAGCAGTTCTTC. Encoded protein: CSARDLLAKSSYNEQFF.

The V gene is TRBV2, the J gene TRBJ1-5, with D perhaps TRBD1 (6 bases). The CDR3 extends over 13 amino acids. With 11 bases removed from V and 2 bases from J, the gap between germline ends came to 13 bases. Germline values: CDR1 SNHLY, CDR2 FYNNEI. CDR3 nucleotides: TGTGCCGGGCGGACAGAACGCAATCAGCCCCAGCATTTT. Translated, it gives CAGRTERNQPQHF.

This clonotype has only a few counts. This chain uses TRBV11-2 with TRBJ2-7; the D is unclear. Trimming removed 5 bases from V and 0 bases from J, with 8 bases in between. CDR1 and CDR2 (germline): SGHAT, FQNNGV. The CDR3 extends over 13 amino acids. The CDR3 DNA sequence: TGTGCCAGCAGCCCCTCCTACTCCTACGAGCAGTACTTC. Translating it yields CASSPSYSYEQYF.

The CDR3 DNA follows: TGTGCCACCAGCAGAGACCAGCCGGGTTTCATAGGTTTCTTC. It codes for CATSRDQPGFIGFF. This chain connects TRBV15 to TRBJ2-1; unclear D gene. V was cut by 0 bases and J by 16 bases, with 19 bases left in between. The CDR3 covers 14 residues. Germline CDR1 is LNHNV and CDR2 is YYDKDF (reference sequence).

The J gene is TRBJ2-5, the V gene TRBV7-2; D uncertain. With 5 bases removed from V and 5 bases from J, the gap between germline ends came to 18 bases. The CDR3 has 15 amino acids. CDR1 is SGHTA and CDR2 is FQGNSA in the germline V gene. CDR3 DNA: TGTGCCAGCAGCCCTGGACGTCTGGTGTTCGAGACCCAGTACTTC. Translated, it gives CASSPGRLVFETQYF. The variable domain in full, with the rest retrieved from reference TRBV7-2 and TRBJ2-5, is GAGVSQSPSNKVTEKGKDVELRCDPISGHTALYWYRQSLGQGLEFLIYFQGNSAPDKSGLPSDRFSAERTGGSVSTLTIQRTQQEDSAVYLCASSPGRLVFETQYFGPGTRLLVL.

This clonotype was recorded many times. The chain employs TRBV7-9 and TRBJ1-2; D is uncertain. CDR1 SEHNR and CDR2 FQNEAQ come from the germline V gene (reference sequence). The ends were cut back, 4 bases at V and 8 bases at J, with 11 bases in the middle. This CDR3 is built from 12 residues. The CDR3 region is CASSSPTTGYTF. The CDR3 nucleotides are TGTGCCAGCAGCTCACCCACTACCGGCTACACCTTC.

This clonotype was counted ten times or more. This chain connects TRBV7-8 to TRBJ2-3; the D gene is possibly TRBD1 (6 bases). CDR1 SGHVS and CDR2 FQNEAQ come from the germline V gene. This CDR3 spans 16 amino acids. Trimming took 4 bases from V and 4 from J, leaving 18 bases between them. CDR3 residues: CASSSHRATLSDTQYF. CDR3 DNA sequence: TGTGCCAGCAGCTCCCACAGGGCTACTCTGTCAGATACGCAGTATTTT. Filled out from reference TRBV7-8 and TRBJ2-3, the complete variable domain reads GAGVSQSPRYKVAKRGQDVALRCDPISGHVSLFWYQQALGQGPEFLTYFQNEAQLDKSGLPSDRFFAERPEGSVSTLKIQRTQQEDSAVYLCASSSHRATLSDTQYFGPGTRLTVL.

This chain joins TRBV5-6 and TRBJ2-7; weak D call: TRBD2 (5 bases). Looked up from germline, CDR1 is SGHDT and CDR2 is YYEEEE. Trimming took 3 bases from V and 4 from J, leaving 17 bases between them. The CDR3 contains 15 residues. CDR3 region: CASSWMDEGIYEQYF. Here the CDR3 DNA reads TGTGCCAGCAGCTGGATGGACGAGGGAATATACGAGCAGTACTTC.

V gene TRBV4-2 combines with J gene TRBJ1-1, with D perhaps matching TRBD1 (6 bases). Germline CDR1 is LGHNA and CDR2 is YNFKEQ. The CDR3 runs to 16 residues. V lost 3 bases and J lost 0, with 14 bases in between. This CDR3 reads CASSQGHIRLNTEAFF. The CDR3 DNA is TGTGCCAGCAGCCAGGGACACATCCGATTGAACACTGAAGCTTTCTTT.

The V gene is TRBV9, the J gene TRBJ2-5, with D possibly TRBD1 on 5 matching bases. CDR1 is SGDLS and CDR2 is YYNGEE in the germline V gene. V was trimmed by 2 bases and J by 1 base, leaving 9 bases between them. The CDR3 loop spans 14 amino acids. Here the CDR3 DNA reads TGTGCCAGCAGCGTGTCGACAGTCCAAGAGACCCAGTACTTC. It specifies CASSVSTVQETQYF.

A few counts support this clonotype. The chain uses TRBV10-2 and TRBJ2-1; D not resolved. V lost 7 bases to trimming and J lost 5 bases, with 12 bases between them. This CDR3 region has 13 residues. Germline CDR1 WSHSY, CDR2 SAAADI. The DNA for the CDR3 is TGCGCCAGCACAGACCCCGGTCACAATGAGCAGTTCTTC. It specifies CASTDPGHNEQFF.

In its sample, this clonotype was seen a few times. The chain couples TRBV4-2 to TRBJ1-2, with D uncertain. V was clipped by 0 bases and J by 0 bases, with 8 bases between them. The CDR3 is 15 amino acids. Looked up from germline, CDR1 is LGHNA and CDR2 is YNFKEQ. The CDR3 is CASSQDYQSNYGYTF. CDR3 nucleotides: TGTGCCAGCAGCCAAGATTACCAATCTAACTATGGCTACACCTTC.

This clonotype was seen ten or more times. The chain is built from TRBV7-9 and TRBJ2-1; 8 nucleotides match TRBD1. Germline CDR1 and CDR2: SEHNR and FQNEAQ (reference sequence). J lost 9 bases, V lost 6 bases, and 10 bases had no gene match. The CDR3 is 14 amino acids. Written as DNA, the CDR3 is TGTGCCAGCAGTCCGGGACAGGTAATTTTTGAGCAGTTCTTC. Its translation is CASSPGQVIFEQFF.

This clonotype was recorded many times. The rearrangement joins TRBV5-1 to TRBJ2-5, with TRBD2 matching over 11 bases. Germline CDR1 reads SGHRS; CDR2 reads YFSETQ. Trimming cost V 6 bases and J 3 bases; bases outside gene matches: 7. This CDR3 spans 15 amino acids. As DNA, the CDR3 is TGCGCCAGCACCCGAGCGGGACTAGCGGAAGAGACCCAGTACTTC. Translation: CASTRAGLAEETQYF.

The chain couples TRBV5-1 to TRBJ2-1; D call uncertain. Germline V gene sequence: CDR1 SGHRS, CDR2 YFSETQ. The CDR3 is made up of 14 amino acids. With 5 bases removed from V and 1 base from J, the gap between germline ends came to 10 bases. In DNA, the CDR3 is TGCGCCAGCAGGCTGCCCGGTTCCTACAATGAGCAGTTCTTC. The encoded protein is CASRLPGSYNEQFF.

This clonotype was seen many times. The rearrangement uses TRBV20-1 and TRBJ2-5, with 12 bases that match TRBD1. The V gene end was trimmed by 3 bases and the J gene end by 4 bases; junction bases not matched to a gene: 12. Per the germline V gene, CDR1 is DFQATT and CDR2 is SNEGSKA (reference sequence). This CDR3 region has 17 residues. Here the CDR3 DNA reads TGCAGTGCTAGTGCCGGGACAGGGGGCTGGGTTTTAGAGACCCAGTACTTC. This translates into CSASAGTGGWVLETQYF.